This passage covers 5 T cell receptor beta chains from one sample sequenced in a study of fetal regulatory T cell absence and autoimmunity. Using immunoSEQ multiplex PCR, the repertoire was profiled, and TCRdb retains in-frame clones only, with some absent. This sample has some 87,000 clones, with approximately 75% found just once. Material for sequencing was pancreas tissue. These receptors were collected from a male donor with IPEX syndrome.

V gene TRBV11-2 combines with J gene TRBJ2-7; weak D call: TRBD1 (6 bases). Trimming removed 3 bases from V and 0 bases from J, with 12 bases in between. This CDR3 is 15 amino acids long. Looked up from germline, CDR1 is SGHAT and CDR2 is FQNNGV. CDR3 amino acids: CASSFGRGYSYEQYF. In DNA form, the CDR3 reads TGTGCCAGCAGCTTCGGCAGGGGATACTCCTACGAGCAGTACTTC.

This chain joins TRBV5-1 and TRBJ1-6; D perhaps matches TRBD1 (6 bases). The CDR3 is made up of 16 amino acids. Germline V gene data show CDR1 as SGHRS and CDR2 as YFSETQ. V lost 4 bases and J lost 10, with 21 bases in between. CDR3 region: CASSPHWGAVGSPLHF. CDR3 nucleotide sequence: TGCGCCAGCAGCCCACACTGGGGGGCGGTAGGCTCACCCCTCCACTTT.

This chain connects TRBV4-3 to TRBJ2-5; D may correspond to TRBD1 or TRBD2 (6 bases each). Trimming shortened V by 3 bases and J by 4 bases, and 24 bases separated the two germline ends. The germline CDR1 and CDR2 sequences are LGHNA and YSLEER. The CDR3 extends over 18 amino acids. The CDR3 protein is CASSHGWGALFVGETQYF. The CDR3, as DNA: TGCGCCAGCAGCCACGGCTGGGGGGCCCTATTCGTAGGAGAGACCCAGTACTTC.

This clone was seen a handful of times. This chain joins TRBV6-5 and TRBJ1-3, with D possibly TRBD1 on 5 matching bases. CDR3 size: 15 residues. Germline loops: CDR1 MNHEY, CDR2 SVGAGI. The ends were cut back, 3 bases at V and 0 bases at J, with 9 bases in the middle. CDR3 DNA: TGTGCCAGCAGTTATGCGGGGGGCTCTGGAAACACCATATATTTT. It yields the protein CASSYAGGSGNTIYF.

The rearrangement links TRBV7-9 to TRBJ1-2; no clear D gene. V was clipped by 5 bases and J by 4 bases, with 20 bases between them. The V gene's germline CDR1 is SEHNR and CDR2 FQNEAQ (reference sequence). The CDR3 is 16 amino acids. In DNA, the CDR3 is TGTGCCAGCAGCAGCTTTCGAGGACTCGCCACCTATGGCTACACCTTC. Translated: CASSSFRGLATYGYTF. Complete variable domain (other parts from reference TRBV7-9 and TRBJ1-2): DTGVSQNPRHKITKRGQNVTFRCDPISEHNRLYWYRQTLGQGPEFLTYFQNEAQLEKSRLLSDRFSAERPKGSFSTLEIQRTEQGDSAMYLCASSSFRGLATYGYTFGSGTRLTVV.